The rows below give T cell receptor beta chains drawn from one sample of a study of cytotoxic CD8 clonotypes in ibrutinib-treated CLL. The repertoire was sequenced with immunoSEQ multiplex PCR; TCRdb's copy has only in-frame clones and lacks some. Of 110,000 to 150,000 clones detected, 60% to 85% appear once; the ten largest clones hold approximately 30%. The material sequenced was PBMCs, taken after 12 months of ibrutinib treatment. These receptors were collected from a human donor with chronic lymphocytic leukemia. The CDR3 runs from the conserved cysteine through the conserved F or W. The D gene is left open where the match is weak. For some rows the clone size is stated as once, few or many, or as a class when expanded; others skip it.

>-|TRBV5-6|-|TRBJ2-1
TGTGCCAGCAGCTTGCCACTAGGGGCCTACAATGAGCAGTTCTTC
CASSLPLGAYNEQFF
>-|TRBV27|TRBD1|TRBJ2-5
TGTGCCAGCAGGGGGACAGGGCGAGAGACCCAGTACTTC
CASRGTGRETQYF
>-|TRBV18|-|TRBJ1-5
TGTGCCAGCTCACCACCCCCAGCCAGTAACCAGCCCCAGCATTTT
CASSPPPASNQPQHF
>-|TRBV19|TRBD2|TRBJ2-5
TGTGCCAGTAGTGCCCCGGGAGGGATGGGAGAGACCCAGTACTTC
CASSAPGGMGETQYF
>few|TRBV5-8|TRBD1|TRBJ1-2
TGTGCCAGCAGCCTGGGCGGGACAGGGCTTCGTGGCTACACCTTC
CASSLGGTGLRGYTF
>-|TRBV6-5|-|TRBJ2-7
TGTGCCAGCAGTTACGATGGCAGGGGAGTCTACGAGCAGTACTTC
CASSYDGRGVYEQYF
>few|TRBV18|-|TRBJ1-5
TGTGCCAGCTCACCCTCAGGGGAACAGCCCCAGCATTTT
CASSPSGEQPQHF
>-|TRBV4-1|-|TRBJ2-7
TGCGCCAGCAGCCAACAGGCGAGCTCCTACGAGCAGTACTTC
CASSQQASSYEQYF
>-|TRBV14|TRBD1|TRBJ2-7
TGTGCCAGCAGCCAAACTTGGACAGGGGCCTACGAGCAGTACTTC
CASSQTWTGAYEQYF
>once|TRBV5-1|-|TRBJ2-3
TGCGCCAGCAGCTTGGGGGGCACAGATACGCAGTATTTT
CASSLGGTDTQYF
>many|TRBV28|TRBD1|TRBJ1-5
TGTGCCAGCACGGGACAGGGGGATGTTAGCAATCAGCCCCAGCATTTT
CASTGQGDVSNQPQHF
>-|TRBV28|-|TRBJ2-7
TGTGCCAGCAGCCCCGCCGGTGGGGGGAGCTACGAGCAGTACTTC
CASSPAGGGSYEQYF
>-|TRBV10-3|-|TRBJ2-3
TGTGCCATCAGAGGGCTGTATGACACAGATACGCAGTATTTT
CAIRGLYDTDTQYF
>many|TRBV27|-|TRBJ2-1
TGTGCCAGCAGTTTCCAAAGTAGCTTCTATGAGCAGTTCTTC
CASSFQSSFYEQFF
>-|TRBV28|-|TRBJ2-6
TGTGCCAGCGGTAGGGACTCCCTGACTTTC
CASGRDSLTF
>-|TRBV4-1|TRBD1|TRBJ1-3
TGCGCCAGCAGCCAAGAGGGGGACAGGGTAATATCCTCTGGAAACACCATATATTTT
CASSQEGDRVISSGNTIYF
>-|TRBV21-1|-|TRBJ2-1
TGTGCCAGCAGCAAAAGGGGCTGGGCGGGAGCAGGTTACAATGAGCAGTTCTTC
CASSKRGWAGAGYNEQFF
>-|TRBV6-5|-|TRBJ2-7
TGTGCCAGCAGCGTCGGGGATTCCTACGAGCAGTACTTC
CASSVGDSYEQYF
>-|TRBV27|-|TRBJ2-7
TGTGCCAGCAGTCCACGCCCGCAGCAGGGCTTATACGAGCAGTACTTC
CASSPRPQQGLYEQYF
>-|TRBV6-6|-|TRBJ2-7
TGTGCCAGCTCGGGACAAATCTCCTACGAGCAGTACTTC
CASSGQISYEQYF
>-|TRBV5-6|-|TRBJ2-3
TGTGCCAGCTCTTACAGGGGAGGGGCAGATACGCAGTATTTT
CASSYRGGADTQYF
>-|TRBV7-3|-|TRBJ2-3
TGTGCCAGCAGCCAAAACGCGGGGGATACGCAGTATTTT
CASSQNAGDTQYF
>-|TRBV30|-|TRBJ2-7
TGTGCCTGGAGTGTATACACACCCGACGAGCAGTACTTC
CAWSVYTPDEQYF
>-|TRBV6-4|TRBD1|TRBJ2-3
TGTGCCAGCAGTGAAGGGGACAGGTACACAGATACGCAGTATTTT
CASSEGDRYTDTQYF
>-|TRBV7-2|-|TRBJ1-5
TGTGCCAGCAGCTTACACCTTCAGCCCCAGCATTTT
CASSLHLQPQHF
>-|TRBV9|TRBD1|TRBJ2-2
TGTGCCAGCAGCGAACCGGGACAGAGGAACACCGGGGAGCTGTTTTTT
CASSEPGQRNTGELFF
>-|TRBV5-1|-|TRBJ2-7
TGCGCCAGCAGCTTGTGGACAGAGCACTACGAGCAGTACTTC
CASSLWTEHYEQYF
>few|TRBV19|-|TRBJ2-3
TGTGCCAGCGCCTTGTCCACAGATACGCAGTATTTT
CASALSTDTQYF
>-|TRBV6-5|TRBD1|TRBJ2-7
TGTGCCACCGTAAGGGGGCTACTGCACGAGCAGTACTTC
CATVRGLLHEQYF
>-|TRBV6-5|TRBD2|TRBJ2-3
TGTGCCAGCAGTCTAGCGGGAGTAGGGGATACGCAGTATTTT
CASSLAGVGDTQYF
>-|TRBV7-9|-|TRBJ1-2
TGTGCCAGCACCCAACTCCAGGATGGCTACACCTTC
CASTQLQDGYTF
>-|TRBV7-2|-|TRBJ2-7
TGTGCCAGCAGCCGACTAAGGACCTACGAGCAGTACTTC
CASSRLRTYEQYF
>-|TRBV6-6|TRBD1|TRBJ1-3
TGTGCCAGCAGTATGACAGGGTCTGGAAACACCATATATTTT
CASSMTGSGNTIYF
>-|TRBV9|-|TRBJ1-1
TGTGCCAGCAGCGTAGGGATGAACACTGAAGCTTTCTTT
CASSVGMNTEAFF
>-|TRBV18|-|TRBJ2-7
TGTGCCAGCTCACCACCGAAGATCTCCTACGAGCAGTACTTC
CASSPPKISYEQYF
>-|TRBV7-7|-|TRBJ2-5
TGTGCCAGCAGCCCAGAGGCGGGTACGGAGACCCAGTACTTC
CASSPEAGTETQYF
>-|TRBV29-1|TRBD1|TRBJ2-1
TGCAGCGTTGACATAGGGACAGGGAATAGGGTTGAGCAGTTCTTC
CSVDIGTGNRVEQFF
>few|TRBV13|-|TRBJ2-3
TGTGCCAGCAGCCCCCGAATAGTAGATACGCAGTATTTT
CASSPRIVDTQYF
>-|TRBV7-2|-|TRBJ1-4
TGTGCCAGCAGCTTAGGGTATCGGGATGAAAAACTGTTTTTT
CASSLGYRDEKLFF
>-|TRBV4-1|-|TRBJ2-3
TGCGCCAGCAGCCAAGTGGGGTCTTCTAGCACAGATACGCAGTATTTT
CASSQVGSSSTDTQYF
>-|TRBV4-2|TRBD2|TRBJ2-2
TGTGCCAGCAGGGGAGGGACTAGCGGGAGAGGGGAGCTGTTTTTT
CASRGGTSGRGELFF
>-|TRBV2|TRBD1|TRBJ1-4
TGTGCCACCCTAAAATTGGGACAGGGTCGGGATGAAAAACTGTTTTTT
CATLKLGQGRDEKLFF
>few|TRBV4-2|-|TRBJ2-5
TGTGCCAGCAGCCAAGATGAGGGAATCTGGGAGACCCAGTACTTC
CASSQDEGIWETQYF
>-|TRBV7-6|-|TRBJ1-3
TGTGCCAGCAGCTTATTTAAGGGGTTATCAGGAAACACCATATATTTT
CASSLFKGLSGNTIYF
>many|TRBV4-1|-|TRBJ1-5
TGCGCCAGCAGCCAAGTCTTTGCTGATCGTCTATTTCGCAATCAGCCCCAGCATTTT
CASSQVFADRLFRNQPQHF
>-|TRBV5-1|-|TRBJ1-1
TGCGCCAGCAGCTCCGCGAGGGGCGCAAACACTGAAGCTTTCTTT
CASSSARGANTEAFF
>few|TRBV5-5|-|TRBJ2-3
TGTGCCAGCAGCTTGGTGGACTTCCTAGACACAGATACGCAGTATTTT
CASSLVDFLDTDTQYF
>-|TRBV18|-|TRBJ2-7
TGTGCCAGCTCACCCGCAGTGGGGGAGCAGTACTTC
CASSPAVGEQYF
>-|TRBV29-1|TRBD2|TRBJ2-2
TGCAGCGTTGAAACAACCGCGGGGGCCGGGGAGCTGTTTTTT
CSVETTAGAGELFF
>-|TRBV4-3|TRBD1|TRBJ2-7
TGCGCCAGCAGCCTCGGGACAGGGGCCTACGAGCAGTACTTC
CASSLGTGAYEQYF
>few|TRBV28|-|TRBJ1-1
TGTGCCAGCAGCCCCGGGAGGGGGACTGAAGCTTTCTTT
CASSPGRGTEAFF
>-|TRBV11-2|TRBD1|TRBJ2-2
TGTGCCAGCAGTCGGGACAGGGGAATCTTAACCACCGGGGAGCTGTTTTTT
CASSRDRGILTTGELFF
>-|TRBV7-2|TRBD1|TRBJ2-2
TGTGCCAGCAGGACAGGGACCGCCCGGGAGCTGTTTTTT
CASRTGTARELFF
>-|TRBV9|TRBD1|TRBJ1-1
TGTGCCAGCAGCGTAACCGGGACAGGGGAAACTGAAGCTTTCTTT
CASSVTGTGETEAFF